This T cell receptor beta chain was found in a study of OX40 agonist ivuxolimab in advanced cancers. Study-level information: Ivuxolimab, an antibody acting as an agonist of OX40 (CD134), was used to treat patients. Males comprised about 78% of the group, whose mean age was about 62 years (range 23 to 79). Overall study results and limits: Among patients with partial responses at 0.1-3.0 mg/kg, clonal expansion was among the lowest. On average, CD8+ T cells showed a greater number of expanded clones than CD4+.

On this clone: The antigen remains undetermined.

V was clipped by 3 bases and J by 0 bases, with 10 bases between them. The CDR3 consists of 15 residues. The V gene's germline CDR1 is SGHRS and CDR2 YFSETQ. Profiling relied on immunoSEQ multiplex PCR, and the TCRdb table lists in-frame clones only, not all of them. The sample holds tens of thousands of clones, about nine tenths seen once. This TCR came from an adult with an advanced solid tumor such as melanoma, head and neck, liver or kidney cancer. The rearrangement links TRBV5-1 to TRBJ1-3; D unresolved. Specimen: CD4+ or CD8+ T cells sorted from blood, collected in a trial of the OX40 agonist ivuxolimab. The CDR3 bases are TGCGCCAGCAGCTCCGAGGGATTCTCTGGAAACACCATATATTTT. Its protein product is CASSSEGFSGNTIYF.